This paragraph covers one T cell receptor (beta chain) sequence. Its target is not known. This sample was included in a study of PD-1 blockade in classical Hodgkin lymphoma. Assay used: immunoSEQ multiplex PCR; TCRdb lists only in-frame clones, some missing. Of some 93,000 clones in the sample, roughly 89% were seen once. This CDR3 is built from 19 residues. Overall study results and limits: For complete responders, baseline diversity was comparable to that of newly diagnosed patients. Newly diagnosed patients reportedly had lower baseline TCR diversity than healthy donors. Why the repertoires differ is still unclear, perhaps disease activity or prior therapy. Any patient who commenced nivolumab under 1 year after ASCT was excluded.

Following autologous stem cell transplantation, relapse occurred in every patient, and exposure to brentuximab vedotin varied. The chain employs TRBV21-1 and TRBJ2-7; the table's D call TRBD2 went unverified against the DNA. TRBV21-1 is annotated as a pseudogene. This receptor was obtained from a human donor with classical Hodgkin lymphoma. This material consisted of peripheral blood mononuclear cells (PBMCs), taken before the second cycle of nivolumab. The CDR3: CASSKGLTGTSGNSYEQYF. The CDR3, as DNA: TGTGCCAGCAGCAAAGGGCTAACCGGGACTAGCGGGAACTCCTACGAGCAGTACTTC.